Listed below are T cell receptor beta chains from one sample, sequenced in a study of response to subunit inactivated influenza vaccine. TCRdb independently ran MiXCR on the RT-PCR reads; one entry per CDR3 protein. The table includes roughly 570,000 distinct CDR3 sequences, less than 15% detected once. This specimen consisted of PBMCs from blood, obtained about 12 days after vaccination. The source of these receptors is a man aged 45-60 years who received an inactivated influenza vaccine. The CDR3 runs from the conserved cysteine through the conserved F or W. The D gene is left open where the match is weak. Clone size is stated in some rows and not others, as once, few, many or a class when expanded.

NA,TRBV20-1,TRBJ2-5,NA,TGCAGCGCGATTGTAGGACAAGAGACCCAGTACTTC,CSAIVGQETQYF
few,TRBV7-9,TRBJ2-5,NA,TGTGCCAGCAGCTTAGGGTATGGGGAGCAAGAGACCCAGTACTTC,CASSLGYGEQETQYF
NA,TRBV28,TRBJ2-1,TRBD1,TGTGCCAGCAGTTTAATTTTGGCCGGGACAGAGCCGTTCTTC,CASSLILAGTEPFF
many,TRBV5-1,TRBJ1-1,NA,TGCGCCAGCAGCTTGACTACTACCGAGGGTCAAGCTTTCTTT,CASSLTTTEGQAFF
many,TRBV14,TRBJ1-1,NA,TGTGCCAGCAGCCCAAACCTTGGGACCTCCTATAACCCTGAAGCTTTCTTT,CASSPNLGTSYNPEAFF
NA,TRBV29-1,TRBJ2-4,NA,TGCAGCGTCGGTGGGGAAAAAGCCAAAAACATTCAGTACTTC,CSVGGEKAKNIQYF
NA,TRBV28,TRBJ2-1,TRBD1,TGTGCCAGCTCACCACAGGGGGCTGACTCCTACAATGAGCAGTTCTTC,CASSPQGADSYNEQFF
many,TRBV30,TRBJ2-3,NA,TGTGCCGGGATACACTCTAACACAGATACGCAGTATTTT,CAGIHSNTDTQYF
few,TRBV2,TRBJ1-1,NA,TGTGCCAGCGTCTTGGAGGGCACTGAAGCTTTCTTT,CASVLEGTEAFF
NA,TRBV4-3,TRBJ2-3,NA,TGCGCCAGCAGAACAGGGTTAACTAGCACAGATACGCAGTATTTT,CASRTGLTSTDTQYF
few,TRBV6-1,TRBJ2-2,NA,TGTGCCAGCACAGGAAGGGAGAACACCGGGGAGCTGTTTTTT,CASTGRENTGELFF
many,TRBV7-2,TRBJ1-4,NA,TGTGCCAGCAGCCCGAGGGCAACTAATGAAAAACTGTTTTTT,CASSPRATNEKLFF
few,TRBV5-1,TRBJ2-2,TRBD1,TGCGCCAGCAGCTTGAGGACAGGGGCTAACGGGGAGCTGTTTTTT,CASSLRTGANGELFF
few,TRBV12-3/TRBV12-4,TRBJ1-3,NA,TGTGCCAGCAGTTTGTTTCTCTCTGGAAACACCATATATTTT,CASSLFLSGNTIYF
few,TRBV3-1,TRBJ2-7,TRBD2,TGTGCCAGCAGCCTCGGACTAGCGGACAGCTCCTACGAGCAGTACTTC,CASSLGLADSSYEQYF
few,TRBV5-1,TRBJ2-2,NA,TGCGCCACCCCAGCTCAGACCGGGGAGCTGTTTTTT,CATPAQTGELFF
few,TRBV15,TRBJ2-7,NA,TGTGCCACCAGCAGAGATTGGGGGGTCCACGAGCAGTACTTC,CATSRDWGVHEQYF
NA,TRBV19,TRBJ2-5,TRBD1,TGTGCCAGTAGTGTTGGTGGGACAGGGAAAGAGACCCAGTACTTC,CASSVGGTGKETQYF
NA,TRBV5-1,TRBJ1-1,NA,TGCGCCAGCAGCTTTCAGGGCCATAGCGCAGAAGCTTTCTTT,CASSFQGHSAEAFF
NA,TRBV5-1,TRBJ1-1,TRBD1,TGCGCCAGCAGCTATTCTAGGGACAGGGCCACTGAAGCTTTCTTT,CASSYSRDRATEAFF
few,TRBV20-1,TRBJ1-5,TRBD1,TGCAGTGCTAGTGATCGGGACAGCCTAAATCAGCCCCAGCATTTT,CSASDRDSLNQPQHF
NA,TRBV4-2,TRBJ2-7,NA,TGTGCCAGCAGCCAAGTTAATAGCCGTGCCTACGAGCAGTACTTC,CASSQVNSRAYEQYF
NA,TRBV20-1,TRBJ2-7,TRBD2,TGCAGTGAACGACTAGCGGGAAGGTACGAGCAGTACTTC,CSERLAGRYEQYF
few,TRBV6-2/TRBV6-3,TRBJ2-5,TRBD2,TGTGCCAGCAGCCGAGGGACTAGCGGGGGGGCCTTCCGGGAGACCCAGTACTTC,CASSRGTSGGAFRETQYF
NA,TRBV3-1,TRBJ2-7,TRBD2,TGTGCCAGCAGCCACAACCCGGGACTAGCGGGAGAAGAGCAGTACTTC,CASSHNPGLAGEEQYF
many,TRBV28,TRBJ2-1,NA,TGTGCCAGCAGTCGGCTAGCAGATCCTGAGCAGTTCTTC,CASSRLADPEQFF
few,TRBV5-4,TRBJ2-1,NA,TGTGCCAGCAGATCTGACTTACTTAGCTCCTACAATGAGCAGTTCTTC,CASRSDLLSSYNEQFF
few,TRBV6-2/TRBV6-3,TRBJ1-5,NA,TGTGCCAGCAGTTCCATACAGGGAATCCGAAGCAATCAGCCCCAGCATTTT,CASSSIQGIRSNQPQHF
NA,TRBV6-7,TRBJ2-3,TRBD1,TGTGCCAGCAGTTACTCGTCTCAGGGGGCTAGCACAGATACGCAGTATTTT,CASSYSSQGASTDTQYF
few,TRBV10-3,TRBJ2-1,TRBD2,TGTGCCATCAGCGGGACTAGCGGGAGGGGCAATGAGCAGTTCTTC,CAISGTSGRGNEQFF
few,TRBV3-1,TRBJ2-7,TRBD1,TGTGCCAGCACCCTTGGGACAGGGCGCTCCGAGCAGTACTTC,CASTLGTGRSEQYF
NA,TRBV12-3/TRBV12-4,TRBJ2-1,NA,TGTGCCAGCAGTTTTTTGTATTACAATGAGCAGTTCTTC,CASSFLYYNEQFF
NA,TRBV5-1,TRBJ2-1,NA,TGCGCCAGCAGCCCCGGTTTGAATGAGCAGTTCTTC,CASSPGLNEQFF
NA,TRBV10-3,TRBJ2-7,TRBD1,TGTGCCATCAGACCCGGGACAGGGGCTCCCGAGCAGTACTTC,CAIRPGTGAPEQYF
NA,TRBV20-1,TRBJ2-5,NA,TGCAGTGCTAGCAATCGGGGCGAGACTATTCAAGAGACCCAGTACTTC,CSASNRGETIQETQYF
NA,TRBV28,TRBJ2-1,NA,TGTGCCAGCAGTCTTCTCGGGACGGCGATAGAGGATGAGCAGTTCTTC,CASSLLGTAIEDEQFF
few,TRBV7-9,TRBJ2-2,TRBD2,TGTGCCAGCAGACGAGCTGGGACTAGCATCACCGGGGAGCTGTTTTTT,CASRRAGTSITGELFF
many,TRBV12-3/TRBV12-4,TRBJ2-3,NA,TGTGCCAGCAGTTTTTCGGAGCCAGATACGCAGTATTTT,CASSFSEPDTQYF
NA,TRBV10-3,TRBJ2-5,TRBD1,TGTGCCATCAGTGAGTCTTTAGACAGGGGGTACCAAGAGACCCAGTACTTC,CAISESLDRGYQETQYF
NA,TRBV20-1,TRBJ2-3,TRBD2,TGCAGTGCGAGACTAGCGGGGAGCACAGATGCGCAGTATTTT,CSARLAGSTDAQYF
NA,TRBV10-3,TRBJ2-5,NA,TGTGCCATCAGTGGGCAGGGGGGGTCGGAGACCCAGTACTTC,CAISGQGGSETQYF
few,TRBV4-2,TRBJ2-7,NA,TGTGCCAGCAGCCGGGGGACCTTATCTCTCGAGCAGTACTTC,CASSRGTLSLEQYF
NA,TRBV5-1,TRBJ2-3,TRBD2,TGCGCCAGCAGTTGGAGCGGGGGGGAGGAGTATTTT,CASSWSGGEEYF
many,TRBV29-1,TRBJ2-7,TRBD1,TGCAGCGTGCTGTCCGGGACAGGGGAAACCTACGAGCAGTACTTC,CSVLSGTGETYEQYF
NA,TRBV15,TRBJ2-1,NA,TGTGCCACCAGCAGAGATCACGGGCAGTTCTTC,CATSRDHGQFF
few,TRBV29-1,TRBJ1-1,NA,TGCAGCGTTGTCCTGGGCTCATCCATTGAAGCTTTCTTT,CSVVLGSSIEAFF
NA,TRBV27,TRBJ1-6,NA,TGTGCCAGCAGTCTATACACGAGCTCCTATAATTCACCCCTCCACTTT,CASSLYTSSYNSPLHF
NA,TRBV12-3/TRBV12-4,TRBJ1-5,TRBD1,TGTGCCAGCAGTTTCGCAGGGGGCCATCAGCCCCAGCATTTT,CASSFAGGHQPQHF
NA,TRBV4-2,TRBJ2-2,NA,TGTGCCAGCAGCCCCCATGGGACGGAGACCACCGGGGAGCTGTTTTTT,CASSPHGTETTGELFF
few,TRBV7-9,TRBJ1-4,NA,TGTGCCAGCAGCTCTTCTGCAGTCCCGGGTGAAAAACTGTTTTTT,CASSSSAVPGEKLFF
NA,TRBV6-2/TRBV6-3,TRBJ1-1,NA,TGTGCCAGCAGGGTCGGAGGGTTCACTGAAGCTTTCTTT,CASRVGGFTEAFF
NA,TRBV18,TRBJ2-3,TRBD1,TGTGCCAGCTCACCTATACAGGGGATTTACTACCGGGGCAGCACAGATACGCAGTATTTT,CASSPIQGIYYRGSTDTQYF
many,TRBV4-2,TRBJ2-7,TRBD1,TGTGCCAGCTCTGGACAGGGGGGCGAGCAGTACTTC,CASSGQGGEQYF
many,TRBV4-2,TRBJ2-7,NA,TGTGCCAGCAGCCAACGTGGGTACGAGCAGTACTTC,CASSQRGYEQYF
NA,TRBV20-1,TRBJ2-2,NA,TGCAGTGCTAGTAAGGCCGGGGAGCTGTTTTTT,CSASKAGELFF
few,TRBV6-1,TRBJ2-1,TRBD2,TGTGCCACCGGGACTAGCGGGGGGAGAGTGTACAATGAGCAGTTCTTC,CATGTSGGRVYNEQFF
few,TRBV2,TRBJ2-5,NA,TGTGCCAGCAGTGAAAACACCCAAGAGACCCAGTACTTC,CASSENTQETQYF
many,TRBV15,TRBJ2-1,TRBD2,TGTGCCACCAGCAGAGATCCCGGGACTAGCGGGAGTCTGGCCTCCTACAATGAGCAGTTCTTC,CATSRDPGTSGSLASYNEQFF
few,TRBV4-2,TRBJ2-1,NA,TGTGCCAGCAGCCAAGAGGACGCGGGGTCCCCCTACAATGAGCAGTTCTTC,CASSQEDAGSPYNEQFF
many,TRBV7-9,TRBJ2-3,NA,TGTGCCAGCAGCTTAGATGTACCAGATACGCAGTATTTT,CASSLDVPDTQYF